This T cell receptor beta chain comes out of a study of Graves' ophthalmopathy and Graves' hyperthyroidism. Amplification from RNA transcripts yielded the TCR beta CDR3 regions. An initial RT-PCR round employing HTBI primers preceded a second-round multiplex PCR. TCRdb called the multiplex PCR reads again in MiXCR, with one record for every CDR3 protein. The sample has roughly 610,000 distinct CDR3 sequences, 22% seen once. The CDR3 covers 16 residues. Germline V lookup: CDR1 MNHEY, CDR2 SVGAGI. Deletions cut 2 bases from V and 0 bases from J, with 13 bases between. The table lists this clonotype with many counts.

The sequencing sample was made of peripheral blood. The source is a woman in her late teens or twenties with stable Graves' hyperthyroidism. Some clones in this sample may be carry-over from other donors' samples. The J gene is TRBJ1-1, the V gene TRBV6-5, with no clear D. CDR3 in amino acids: CASSYGRSQMNTEAFF. The DNA of the CDR3 is TGTGCCAGCAGTTACGGCAGATCACAAATGAACACTGAAGCTTTCTTT.